This record concerns one TCR beta chain sequence. The target antigen is unknown. The sample is drawn from a study of cytomegalovirus exposure and HLA in healthy donors. V lost 11 bases, J lost 0 bases, and 11 bases lay in between. This CDR3 spans 13 amino acids. CDR1 and CDR2 (germline): MNHEY, SVGAGI. General observations from the study: Some TCR beta chains (more than 150 of them) were listed as cytomegalovirus-associated. TCR sequences were mostly rare, though some public TCRs occurred in many donors.

Some clones are missing from TCRdb's copy, which holds only in-frame ones; the method was immunoSEQ multiplex PCR. The sample carries some 130,000 clones, roughly 89% recorded once. The sequence was collected from a woman aged 18-29 years in good health and CMV-seronegative. The V and J genes are TRBV6-5 and TRBJ1-3; D is uncertain. Sequencing input: PBMCs. The CDR3 DNA reads as TGTGCCTCCCGCCGCAGCTCTGGAAACACCATATATTTT. Amino acids: CASRRSSGNTIYF.